The 10 T cell receptor beta chains given below trace back to one sample, sequenced in a study of cytomegalovirus exposure and HLA in healthy donors (dated by TCRdb to about 2017). The receptor library was made with the immunoSEQ multiplex PCR assay. The multiplex PCR relied on a mix of 60 forward primers for TCR Vbeta segments and 13 reverse primers for TCR Jbeta segments. Entries here come from immuneACCESS through TCRdb and include only in-frame sequences with V and J called. Some clones fail to appear in such tables; in the studies checked, an unresolved V gene covers under half of the shortfall, and the cause of the remainder is unknown. This sample is represented by fewer than 250,000 clones; about three quarters of them were singletons. 1.8% of the sample rests with the top ten. The sequencing sample was made of PBMCs. Source of these receptors: a male donor in good health and CMV-seronegative.

The chain combines TRBV28 with TRBJ2-2, with 7 bases aligning to TRBD1. V lost 3 bases, J lost 7 bases, and 11 bases stayed unmatched. The CDR3 is 16 amino acids. Germline CDR1 MDHEN, CDR2 SYDVKM. The CDR3 DNA reads TGTGCCAGCAGTTTCGGCCAAACAGGGGAAGTCGGGGAGCTGTTTTTT. Translation: CASSFGQTGEVGELFF.

The count of this clone is one. The chain links TRBV6-5 to TRBJ2-5; TRBD2 aligns across 7 bases. Matching the DNA end better, TRBJ2-7 makes the J call doubtful. Germline V lookup: CDR1 MNHEY, CDR2 SVGAGI. The CDR3 sequence is 13 residues long. CDR3 nucleotides: TGTGCCACCACACAGACTAGCAGCTACGAGCAGTACTTC. It codes for CATTQTSSYEQYF.

The chain joins TRBV28 to TRBJ2-7; a possible D gene is TRBD2 (5 bases). Between the trimmed V and J ends, which lost 3 bases and 2 bases, there was a span of 8 bases. Germline V gene sequence: CDR1 MDHEN, CDR2 SYDVKM. The CDR3 length is 13 residues. The CDR3 sequence is CASSFVEAYEQYF. In nucleotides, the CDR3 is TGTGCCAGCAGTTTCGTGGAGGCCTACGAGCAGTACTTC.

The count of this clone is one. The genes are TRBV20-1 and TRBJ1-1; maybe TRBD1 (5 bases). The V end lost 6 bases, the J end lost 5 bases, and 7 bases lay between the germline ends. Per the germline V gene, CDR1 is DFQATT and CDR2 is SNEGSKA (reference sequence). CDR3 length: 10 residues. CDR3 sequence reads: CSARVTEAFF. In DNA form, the CDR3 reads TGCAGTGCCAGGGTGACTGAAGCTTTCTTT.

V and J are TRBV15 and TRBJ1-4; TRBD1 matches 9 bases. Germline lookup yields CDR1 LNHNV and CDR2 YYDKDF (reference sequence). The CDR3 is made up of 16 amino acids. The V gene end was trimmed by 1 base and the J gene end by 5 bases; junction bases not matched to a gene: 5. CDR3 protein: CATSRGGGTGNEKLFF. In DNA form, the CDR3 reads TGTGCCACCAGCAGAGGGGGAGGGACAGGGAATGAAAAACTGTTTTTT.

The rearrangement uses TRBV6-1 and TRBJ2-2, with 7 bases aligning to TRBD2. The CDR3 contains 15 residues. Per the germline V gene, CDR1 is MNHNS and CDR2 is SASEGT. V lost 2 bases and J lost 6; bases outside the gene matches: 6. The CDR3: CASSERFGGAGELFF. The CDR3 nucleotides are TGTGCCAGCAGTGAACGGTTTGGGGGGGCCGGGGAGCTGTTTTTT.

The sample holds a few counts of this clone. The chain is built from TRBV7-2 and TRBJ1-5; 8 bases match TRBD1. V dropped 5 bases and J dropped 3; count of bases not matched to a gene: 3. From germline, CDR1 is SGHTA and CDR2 FQGNSA. The CDR3 is made up of 14 amino acids. The CDR3 region has the DNA TGTGCCAGCAGCAGGGACAGGACCAATCAGCCCCAGCATTTT. Translating gives CASSRDRTNQPQHF.

The V and J genes are TRBV11-2 and TRBJ2-1, with 7 bases matching TRBD2. V lost 1 base to trimming and J lost 5 bases; unmatched junction nucleotides: 5. Germline assignment: CDR1 SGHAT and CDR2 FQNNGV. The CDR3 runs to 15 residues. This chain's CDR3 is CASSLGSSGNNEQFF. Here the CDR3 DNA reads TGTGCCAGCAGCTTAGGTTCTAGCGGAAACAATGAGCAGTTCTTC.

The chain couples TRBV19 to TRBJ2-7; D is possibly TRBD2 (6 bases). V was trimmed by 1 base and J by 2 bases, leaving 9 bases between them. This CDR3 is 14 amino acids long. The V gene's germline CDR1 is LNHDA and CDR2 SQIVND (reference sequence). The CDR3 bases are TGTGCCAGTAGTATAGGGGGGACTCCCTACGAGCAGTACTTC. Translated: CASSIGGTPYEQYF.

This chain links TRBV5-1 with TRBJ2-2; 8 nucleotides agree with TRBD2. This CDR3 region has 15 residues. J gave up 6 bases and V 0 bases, and 4 bases lay outside the gene matches. The V gene's germline CDR1 is SGHRS and CDR2 YFSETQ. CDR3 amino acids: CASSLAGGPAGELFF. In DNA, the CDR3 is TGCGCCAGCAGCTTGGCGGGGGGGCCAGCCGGGGAGCTGTTTTTT.